This T cell receptor (beta chain) was found in a study of blood T cell repertoires in COVID-19. Study in general: Material from acute and convalescent COVID-19 was sourced from the United States, Italy and Spain. PBMCs, B-cell-depleted T cells, or T cells provided the cDNA or gDNA that made up the material.

Per the study methods: Amplified reference gene primers provided the basis for estimating nucleated cell counts. TCRdb's table, derived via immunoSEQ multiplex PCR, lists solely in-frame clones and lacks some. The DNA was the basis for D and trimming; V, J and clone size are from that table. Here the sample spans 90,000 to 140,000 clones, 81% being singletons. Per the germline V gene, CDR1 is SGHNT and CDR2 is YYREEE (reference sequence). This CDR3 is built from 14 residues. The ends were cut back, 0 bases at V and 4 bases at J, with 10 bases in the middle. The chain recombines TRBV5-4 with TRBJ1-1; D possibly corresponds to TRBD1 (6 bases). Sequencing input: peripheral blood. This sequence originates from a man older than 75 with acute or convalescent COVID-19. CDR3 amino acids: CASSLEQGGTEAFF. The CDR3 DNA sequence: TGTGCCAGCAGCTTGGAACAGGGTGGCACTGAAGCTTTCTTT.